A selection of T cell receptor beta chains follows, all from one sample in a study of cytomegalovirus exposure and HLA in healthy donors. Clones were read by immunoSEQ multiplex PCR, and TCRdb kept only the in-frame ones, dropping some. The sample gives about 140,000 clones, roughly 80% of which show up once; approximately 1.5% is in the top ten. Sample: PBMCs. These receptors came from a female donor in good health and CMV-seronegative. Each CDR3 is given with its conserved first and last residue. The D gene is left open where the match is weak. Size is omitted from some rows. Given values are once, few, many or a class for expanded clones.

clone_size j_call d_call v_call cdr3_nt cdr3_aa
few TRBJ1-2 - TRBV5-6 TGTGCCAGCAGCTTGACAGGCCCGGGGGGTGGCTACACCTTC CASSLTGPGGGYTF
- TRBJ1-2 - TRBV20-1 TGCAGTGCTAGCGGGATCTATGGCTACACCTTC CSASGIYGYTF
- TRBJ2-7 - TRBV6-6 TGTGCCATTGGCAGGAGGGGCCACGAGCAGTACTTC CAIGRRGHEQYF
- TRBJ2-7 TRBD1 TRBV27 TGTGCCAGCAGGACTGCTGAAACAGGGGTGGGGATCTACGAGCAGTACTTC CASRTAETGVGIYEQYF
- TRBJ1-5 - TRBV19 TGTGCCAGTATTGACGACCAGGCCGGAGGTAATCAGCCCCAGCATTTT CASIDDQAGGNQPQHF
- TRBJ2-5 TRBD1 TRBV15 TGTGCCACCAGCACCGGAGAGGGGGCGAAAGAGACCCAGTACTTC CATSTGEGAKETQYF
- TRBJ1-1 - TRBV7-2 TGTGCCAGCAGCTTAAGGGGCCTGAACACTGAAGCTTTCTTT CASSLRGLNTEAFF
- TRBJ2-4 TRBD1 TRBV6-1 TGTGCCAGCACTGGGACAGGGGGCATCATTCAGTACTTC CASTGTGGIIQYF
- TRBJ2-3 - TRBV5-1 TGCGCCAGCAGCCGACAGGATTTCACAGATACGCAGTATTTT CASSRQDFTDTQYF
- TRBJ2-1 TRBD2 TRBV29-1 TGCAGCGTTGAATCGCGTGAGACTAGCGGGGGGACCCTCTACAATGAGCAGTTCTTC CSVESRETSGGTLYNEQFF
- TRBJ2-7 TRBD1 TRBV28 TGTGCCAGCAGTTCGGGACAGTCATACGAGCAGTACTTC CASSSGQSYEQYF
- TRBJ2-7 TRBD2 TRBV7-7 TGTGCCAGCAGCCGGACCGCGGGGGACGGCTACGAGCAGTACTTC CASSRTAGDGYEQYF
- TRBJ2-2 TRBD1 TRBV25-1 TGTGCCAGCACGCCGGGACAGGGGTTAGGGGAGCTGTTTTTT CASTPGQGLGELFF
- TRBJ1-1 - TRBV10-1 TGCGCCAGCACCCATTTAGTCAACACTGAAGCTTTCTTT CASTHLVNTEAFF
- TRBJ1-2 - TRBV19 TGTGCCAGTAGAGACGGGAACTATGGCTACACCTTC CASRDGNYGYTF
few TRBJ1-1 - TRBV4-2 TGTGCCAGCAGCCAAGACCTACAGGGTTCTGAAGCTTTCTTT CASSQDLQGSEAFF
- TRBJ2-3 - TRBV15 TGTGCCACCAGCAGCGGGCGGGAAGGAGATACGCAGTATTTT CATSSGREGDTQYF
- TRBJ2-3 TRBD1 TRBV28 TGTGCCAACTCAGGGGGCGGAACAGATACGCAGTATTTT CANSGGGTDTQYF
- TRBJ1-2 - TRBV19 TGTGCCAGTAGTTTCACAGGTTCCTATGGCTACACCTTC CASSFTGSYGYTF
- TRBJ2-3 TRBD1 TRBV2 TGTGCCAGCAGTGACCGGGACAGGGATGAAGATACGCAGTATTTT CASSDRDRDEDTQYF
- TRBJ2-1 - TRBV19 TGTGCCAGTAGGCCCAGGGCCGCGCCCTACAATGAGCAGTTCTTC CASRPRAAPYNEQFF
- TRBJ2-7 - TRBV25-1 TGTGCCAGCAGTGACCGGGACACCATAAACTACGAGCAGTACTTC CASSDRDTINYEQYF
- TRBJ2-1 TRBD2 TRBV6-4 TGTGCCAGCAGTCCCCAAACACTAGCGGGAGGGAATGAGCAGTTCTTC CASSPQTLAGGNEQFF
- TRBJ2-3 - TRBV10-3 TGTGCCACCGGAACAGGCACAGATACGCAGTATTTT CATGTGTDTQYF
- TRBJ2-1 - TRBV7-2 TGTGCCAGCAGCTTAGTCGAACATCCTTCCTACAATGAGCAGTTCTTC CASSLVEHPSYNEQFF
- TRBJ1-1 - TRBV27 TGTGCCAGCAGTTTATCGAGGGCAGGAACTGAAGCTTTCTTT CASSLSRAGTEAFF
few TRBJ1-2 - TRBV6-5 TGTGCCAGCAGTTACTCGTTCGAAGGGAGCTATGGCTACACCTTC CASSYSFEGSYGYTF
- TRBJ2-7 - TRBV12-5 TGTGCTAGTGGTTTTTACGCAGGGCCTAACGAGCAGTACTTC CASGFYAGPNEQYF
medium-sized TRBJ2-7 - TRBV6-1 TGTGCCAGCAGTGAAGTTCAGGGAAGTTTCTACGAGCAGTACTTC CASSEVQGSFYEQYF